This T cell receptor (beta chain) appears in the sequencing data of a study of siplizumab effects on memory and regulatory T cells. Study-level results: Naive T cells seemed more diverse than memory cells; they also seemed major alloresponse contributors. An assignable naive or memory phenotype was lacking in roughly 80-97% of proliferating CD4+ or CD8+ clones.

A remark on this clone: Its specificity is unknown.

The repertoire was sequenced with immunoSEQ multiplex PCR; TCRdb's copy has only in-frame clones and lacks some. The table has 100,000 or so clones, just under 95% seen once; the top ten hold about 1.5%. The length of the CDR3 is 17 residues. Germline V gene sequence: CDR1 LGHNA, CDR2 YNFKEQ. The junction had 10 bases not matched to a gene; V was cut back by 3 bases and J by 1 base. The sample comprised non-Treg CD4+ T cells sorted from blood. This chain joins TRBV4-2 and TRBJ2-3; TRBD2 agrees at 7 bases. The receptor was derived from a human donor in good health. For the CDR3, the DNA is TGTGCCAGCAGCCATATTGGGCTCCGGGAGGGCACAGATACGCAGTATTTT. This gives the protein CASSHIGLREGTDTQYF.